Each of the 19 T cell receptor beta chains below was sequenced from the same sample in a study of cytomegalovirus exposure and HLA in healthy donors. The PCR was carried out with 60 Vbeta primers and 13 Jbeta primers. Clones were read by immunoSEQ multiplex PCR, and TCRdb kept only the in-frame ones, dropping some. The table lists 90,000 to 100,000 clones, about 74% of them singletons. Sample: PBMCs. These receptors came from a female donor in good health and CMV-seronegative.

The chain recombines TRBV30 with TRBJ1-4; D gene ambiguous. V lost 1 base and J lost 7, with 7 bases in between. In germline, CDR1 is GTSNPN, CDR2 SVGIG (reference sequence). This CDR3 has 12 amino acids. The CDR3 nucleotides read TGTGCCTGGAGTGCGCGGGGTGAAAAACTGTTTTTT. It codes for CAWSARGEKLFF.

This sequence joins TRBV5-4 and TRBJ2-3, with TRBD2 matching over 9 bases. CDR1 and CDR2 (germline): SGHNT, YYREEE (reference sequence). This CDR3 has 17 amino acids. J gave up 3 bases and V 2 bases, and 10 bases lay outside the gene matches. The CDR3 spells CASSLLTRGGGTDTQYF. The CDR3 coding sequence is TGTGCCAGCAGCTTACTGACGCGGGGGGGCGGAACAGATACGCAGTATTTT. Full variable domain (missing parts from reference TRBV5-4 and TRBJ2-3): ETGVTQSPTHLIKTRGQQVTLRCSSQSGHNTVSWYQQALGQGPQFIFQYYREEENGRGNFPPRFSGLQFPNYSSELNVNALELDDSALYLCASSLLTRGGGTDTQYFGPGTRLTVL.

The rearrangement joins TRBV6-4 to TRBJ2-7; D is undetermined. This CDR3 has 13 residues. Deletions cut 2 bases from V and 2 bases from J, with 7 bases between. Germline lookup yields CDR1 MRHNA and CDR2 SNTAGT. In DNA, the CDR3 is TGTGCCAGCAGTGACCTGGTAGCCTACGAGCAGTACTTC. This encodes CASSDLVAYEQYF.

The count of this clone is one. The CDR3 sequence is CSVDGAGGYYGYTF. Here the CDR3 DNA reads TGCAGCGTTGACGGTGCAGGGGGCTACTATGGCTACACCTTC. The V gene is TRBV29-1, the J gene TRBJ1-2; 8 bases align to TRBD1. Per germline, CDR1 SQVTM and CDR2 ANQGSEA. Trimming removed 3 bases from V and 3 bases from J; junction bases left unmatched: 6. There are 14 residues in the CDR3.

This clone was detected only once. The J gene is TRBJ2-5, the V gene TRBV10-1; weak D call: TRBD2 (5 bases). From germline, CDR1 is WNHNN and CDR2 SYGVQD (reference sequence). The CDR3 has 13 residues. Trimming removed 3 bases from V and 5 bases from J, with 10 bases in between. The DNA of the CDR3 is TGCGCCAGCAGTGACCCCAGGACTGAGACCCAGTACTTC. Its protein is CASSDPRTETQYF.

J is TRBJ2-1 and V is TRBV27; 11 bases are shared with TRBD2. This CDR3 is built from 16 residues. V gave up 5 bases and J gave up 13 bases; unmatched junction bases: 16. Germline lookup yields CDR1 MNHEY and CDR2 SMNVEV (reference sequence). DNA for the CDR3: TGTGCCAGCAGTCCTCTTAGCGGGAGGGCTAAAAACTCACAGTTCTTC. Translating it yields CASSPLSGRAKNSQFF.

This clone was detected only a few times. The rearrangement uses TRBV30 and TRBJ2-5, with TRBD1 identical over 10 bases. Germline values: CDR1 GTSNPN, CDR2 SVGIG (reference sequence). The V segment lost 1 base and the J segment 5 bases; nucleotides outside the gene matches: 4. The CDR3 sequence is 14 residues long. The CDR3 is CAWSATGGVETQYF. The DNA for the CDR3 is TGTGCCTGGAGTGCGACAGGGGGCGTTGAGACCCAGTACTTC. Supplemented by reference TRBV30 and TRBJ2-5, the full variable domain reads SQTIHQWPATLVQPVGSPLSLECTVEGTSNPNLYWYRQAAGRGLQLLFYSVGIGQISSEVPQNLSASRPQDRQFILSSKKLLLSDSGFYLCAWSATGGVETQYFGPGTRLLVL.

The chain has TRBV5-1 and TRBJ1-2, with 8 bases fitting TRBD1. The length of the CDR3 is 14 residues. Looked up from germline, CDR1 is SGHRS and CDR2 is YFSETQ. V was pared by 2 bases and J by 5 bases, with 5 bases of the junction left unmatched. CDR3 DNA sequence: TGCGCCAGCAGCTTTCTTACAGGGGGTTATGGCTACACCTTC. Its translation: CASSFLTGGYGYTF.

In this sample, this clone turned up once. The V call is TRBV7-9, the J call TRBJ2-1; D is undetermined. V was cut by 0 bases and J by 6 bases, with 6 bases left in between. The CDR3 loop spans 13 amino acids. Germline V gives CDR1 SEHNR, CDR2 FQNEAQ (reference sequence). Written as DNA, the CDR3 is TGTGCCAGCAGCTTAGCTTCACTCAATGAGCAGTTCTTC. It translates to CASSLASLNEQFF.

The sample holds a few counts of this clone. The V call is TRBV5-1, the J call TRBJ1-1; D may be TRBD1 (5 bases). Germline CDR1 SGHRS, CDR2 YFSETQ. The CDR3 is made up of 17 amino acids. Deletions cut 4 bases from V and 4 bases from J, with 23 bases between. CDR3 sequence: CASSPGGGGGKSTEAFF. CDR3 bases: TGCGCCAGCAGCCCTGGCGGGGGAGGAGGGAAGAGCACTGAAGCTTTCTTT.

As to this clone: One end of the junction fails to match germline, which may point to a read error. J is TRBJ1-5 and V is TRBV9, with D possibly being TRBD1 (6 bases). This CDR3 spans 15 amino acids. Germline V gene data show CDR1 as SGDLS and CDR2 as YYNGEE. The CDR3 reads CAGSIQGEGSQPQHF. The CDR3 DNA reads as TGTGCCGGCAGCATACAGGGAGAGGGTTCTCAGCCCCAGCATTTT. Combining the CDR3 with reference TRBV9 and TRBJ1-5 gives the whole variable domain DSGVTQTPKHLITATGQRVTLRCSPRSGDLSVYWYQQSLDQGLQFLIQYYNGEERAKGNILERFSAQQFPDLHSELNLSSLELGDSALYFCAGSIQGEGSQPQHFGDGTRLSIL.

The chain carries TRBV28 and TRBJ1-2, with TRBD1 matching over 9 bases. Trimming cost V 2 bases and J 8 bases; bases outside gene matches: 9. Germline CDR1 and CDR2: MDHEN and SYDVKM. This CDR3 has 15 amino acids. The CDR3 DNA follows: TGTGCCAGCAGTTTACAACCGGGACAGGGTACCGGCTACACCTTC. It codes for CASSLQPGQGTGYTF.

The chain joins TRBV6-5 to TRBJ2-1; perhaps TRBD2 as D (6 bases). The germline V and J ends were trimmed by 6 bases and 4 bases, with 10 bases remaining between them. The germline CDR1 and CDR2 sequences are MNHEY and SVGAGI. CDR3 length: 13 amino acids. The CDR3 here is CASRYSGYNEQFF. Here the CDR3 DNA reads TGTGCCAGCAGATATAGCGGATACAATGAGCAGTTCTTC.

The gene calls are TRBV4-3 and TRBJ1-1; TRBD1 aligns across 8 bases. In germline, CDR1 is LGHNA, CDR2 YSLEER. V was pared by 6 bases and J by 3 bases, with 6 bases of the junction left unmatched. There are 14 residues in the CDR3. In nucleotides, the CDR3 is TGCGCCAGCAGGCCAGGGGGCGCTTACACTGAAGCTTTCTTT. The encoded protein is CASRPGGAYTEAFF.

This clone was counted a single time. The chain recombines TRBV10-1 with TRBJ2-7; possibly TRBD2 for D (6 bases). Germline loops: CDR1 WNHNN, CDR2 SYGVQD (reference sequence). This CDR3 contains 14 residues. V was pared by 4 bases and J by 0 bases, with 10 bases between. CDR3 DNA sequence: TGCGCCAGCAGTGGGGGGGAGAGCTCCTACGAGCAGTACTTC. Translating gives CASSGGESSYEQYF.

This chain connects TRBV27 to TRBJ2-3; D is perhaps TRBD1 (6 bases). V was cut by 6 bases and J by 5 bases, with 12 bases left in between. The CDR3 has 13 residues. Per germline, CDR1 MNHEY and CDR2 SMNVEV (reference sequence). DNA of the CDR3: TGTGCCAGCAGGTGGGACATTGGAGATACGCAGTATTTT. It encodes CASRWDIGDTQYF.

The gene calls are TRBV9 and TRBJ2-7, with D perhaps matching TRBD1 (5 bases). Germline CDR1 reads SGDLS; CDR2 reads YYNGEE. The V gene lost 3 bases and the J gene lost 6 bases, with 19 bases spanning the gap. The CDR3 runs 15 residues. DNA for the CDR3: TGTGCCAGCAGCGGATCAGGGTCCATCATCTCCGAGCAGTACTTC. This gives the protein CASSGSGSIISEQYF.

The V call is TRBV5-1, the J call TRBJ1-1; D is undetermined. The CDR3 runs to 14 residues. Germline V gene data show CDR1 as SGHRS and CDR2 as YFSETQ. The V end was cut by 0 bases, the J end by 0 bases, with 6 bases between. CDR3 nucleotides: TGCGCCAGCAGCTTGGACAGTTTGAACACTGAAGCTTTCTTT. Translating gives CASSLDSLNTEAFF.

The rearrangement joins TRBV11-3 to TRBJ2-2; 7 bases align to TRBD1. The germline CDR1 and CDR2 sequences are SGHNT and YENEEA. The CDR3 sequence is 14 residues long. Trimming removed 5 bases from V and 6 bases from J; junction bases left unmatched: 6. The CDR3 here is CASSTTTGAGELFF. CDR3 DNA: TGTGCCAGCAGCACAACAACAGGGGCCGGGGAGCTGTTTTTT.